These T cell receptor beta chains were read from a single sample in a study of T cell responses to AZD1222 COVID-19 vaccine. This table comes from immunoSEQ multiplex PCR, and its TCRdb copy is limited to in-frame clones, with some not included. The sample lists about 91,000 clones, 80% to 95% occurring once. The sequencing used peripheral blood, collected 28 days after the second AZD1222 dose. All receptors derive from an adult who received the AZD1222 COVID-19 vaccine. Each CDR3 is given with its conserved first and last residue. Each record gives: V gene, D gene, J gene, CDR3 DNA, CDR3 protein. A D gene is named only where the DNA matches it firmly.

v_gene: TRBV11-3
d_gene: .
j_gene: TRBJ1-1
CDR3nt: TGTGCCAGCAGCTTAAATCGGGGAGTTGGAATGAACACTGAAGCTTTCTTT
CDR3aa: CASSLNRGVGMNTEAFF

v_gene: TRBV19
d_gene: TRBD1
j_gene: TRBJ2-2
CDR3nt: TGTGCCAGCTCCGAGGGACAGGCCAACACCGGGGAGCTGTTTTTT
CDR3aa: CASSEGQANTGELFF

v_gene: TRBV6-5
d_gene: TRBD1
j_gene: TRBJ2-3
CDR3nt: TGTGCCAGCAGTAGGACAGGGCGATCCACAGATACGCAGTATTTT
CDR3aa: CASSRTGRSTDTQYF

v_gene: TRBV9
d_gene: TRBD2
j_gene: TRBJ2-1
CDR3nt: TGTGCCAGCATACGAGGGTTAGCGGGGGAGCAGTTCTTC
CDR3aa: CASIRGLAGEQFF

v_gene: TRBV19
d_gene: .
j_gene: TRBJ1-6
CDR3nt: TGTGCCAGTAGACCCAACGGGGGGGGTAGAAATTCACCCCTCCACTTT
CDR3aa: CASRPNGGGRNSPLHF

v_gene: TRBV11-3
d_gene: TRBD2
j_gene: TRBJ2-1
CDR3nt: TGTGCCAGCAGCCGCGGGGGGGCTGACAATGAGCAGTTCTTC
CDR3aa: CASSRGGADNEQFF

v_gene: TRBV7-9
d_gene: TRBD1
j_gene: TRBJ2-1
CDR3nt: TGTGCCAGCAGCTTCCGGGACAGCTACAATGAGCAGTTCTTC
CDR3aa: CASSFRDSYNEQFF

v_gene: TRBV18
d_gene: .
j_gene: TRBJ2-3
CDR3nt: TGTGCCAGCTCACCTGGGGCCTACACAGATACGCAGTATTTT
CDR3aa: CASSPGAYTDTQYF

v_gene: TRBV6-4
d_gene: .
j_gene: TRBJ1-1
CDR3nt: TGTGCCAGCAGTCCAGGGTTGGGGAACACTGAAGCTTTCTTT
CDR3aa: CASSPGLGNTEAFF

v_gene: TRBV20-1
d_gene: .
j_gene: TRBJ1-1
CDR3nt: TGCAGTGCTAGTAACTTACCCAGGGACACTGAAGCTTTCTTT
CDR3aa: CSASNLPRDTEAFF

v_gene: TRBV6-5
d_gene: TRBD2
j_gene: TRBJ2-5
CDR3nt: TGTGCCAGCAGCCGCCTGGGGGGGGGCCAAGAGACCCAGTACTTC
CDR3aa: CASSRLGGGQETQYF

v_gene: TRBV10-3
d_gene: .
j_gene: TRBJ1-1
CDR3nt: TGTGCCATCAGTGGTGGCCCGTCGGGCACTGAAGCTTTCTTT
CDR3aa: CAISGGPSGTEAFF

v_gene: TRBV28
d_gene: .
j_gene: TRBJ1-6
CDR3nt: TGTGCCAGCAACCCCGGGGCAGTCAATTCACCCCTCCACTTT
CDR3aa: CASNPGAVNSPLHF

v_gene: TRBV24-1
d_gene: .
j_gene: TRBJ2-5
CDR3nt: TGTGCCACCAGTGATTTGCAGGGGACCCAGTACTTC
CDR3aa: CATSDLQGTQYF

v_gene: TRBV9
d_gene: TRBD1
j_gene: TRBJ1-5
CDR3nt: TGTGCCAGCAGGGCCCGACAGGGTGTTAGCAATCAGCCCCAGCATTTT
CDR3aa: CASRARQGVSNQPQHF

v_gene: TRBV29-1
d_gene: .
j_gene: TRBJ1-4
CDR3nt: TGCAGCGGTCGGGTGGAGAGATTAGATGAAAAACTGTTTTTT
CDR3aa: CSGRVERLDEKLFF

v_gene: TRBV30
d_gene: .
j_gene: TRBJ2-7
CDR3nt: TGTGCCTGGAACCGCCGGGGCAGCTCCTACGAGCAGTACTTC
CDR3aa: CAWNRRGSSYEQYF

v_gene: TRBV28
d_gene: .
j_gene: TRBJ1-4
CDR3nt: TGTGCCAGCAGCCCGCTAACGGGGGGTGGTGAAAAACTGTTTTTT
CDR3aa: CASSPLTGGGEKLFF

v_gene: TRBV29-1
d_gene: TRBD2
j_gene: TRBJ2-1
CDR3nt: TGCAGCACAGGGGTAGGGGCTAGCGGGGGTGAGCAGTTCTTC
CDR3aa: CSTGVGASGGEQFF

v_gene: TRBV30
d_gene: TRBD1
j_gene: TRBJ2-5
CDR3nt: TGTGCCTGGAACCGGGACAGGGGCCAAGAGACCCAGTACTTC
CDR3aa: CAWNRDRGQETQYF

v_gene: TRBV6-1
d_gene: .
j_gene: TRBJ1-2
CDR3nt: TGTGCCAGCAGTGAATGGGGACTCGGCTTGTACGGCTACACCTTC
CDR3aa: CASSEWGLGLYGYTF

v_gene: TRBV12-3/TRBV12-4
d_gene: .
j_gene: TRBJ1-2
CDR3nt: TGTGCCAGCAGCCCGGCGATGATTGGCTACACCTTC
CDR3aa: CASSPAMIGYTF